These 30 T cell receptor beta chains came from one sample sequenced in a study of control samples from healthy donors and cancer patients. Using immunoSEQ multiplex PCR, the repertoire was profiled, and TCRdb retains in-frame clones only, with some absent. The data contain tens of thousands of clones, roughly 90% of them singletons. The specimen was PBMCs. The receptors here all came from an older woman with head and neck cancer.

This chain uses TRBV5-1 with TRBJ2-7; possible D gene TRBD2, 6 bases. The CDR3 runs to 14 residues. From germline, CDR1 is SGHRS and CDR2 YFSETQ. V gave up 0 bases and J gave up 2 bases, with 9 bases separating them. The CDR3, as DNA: TGCGCCAGCAGCTTGGCGCGGGGAGCCTACGAGCAGTACTTC. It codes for CASSLARGAYEQYF.

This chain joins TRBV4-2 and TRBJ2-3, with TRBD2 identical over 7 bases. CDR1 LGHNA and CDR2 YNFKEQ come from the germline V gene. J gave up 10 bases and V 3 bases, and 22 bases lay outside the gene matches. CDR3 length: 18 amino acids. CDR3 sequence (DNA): TGTGCCAGCAGCCAGATTCTTTCGCGGGAGCGGGATAGGCGATCGCAGTATTTT. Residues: CASSQILSRERDRRSQYF.

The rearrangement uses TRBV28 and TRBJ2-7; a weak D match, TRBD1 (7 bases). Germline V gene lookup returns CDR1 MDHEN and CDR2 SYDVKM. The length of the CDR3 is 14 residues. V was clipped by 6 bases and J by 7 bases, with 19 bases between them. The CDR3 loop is CASRPTGFGGEQYF. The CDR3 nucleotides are TGTGCCAGCAGGCCGACAGGGTTCGGGGGAGAGCAGTACTTC.

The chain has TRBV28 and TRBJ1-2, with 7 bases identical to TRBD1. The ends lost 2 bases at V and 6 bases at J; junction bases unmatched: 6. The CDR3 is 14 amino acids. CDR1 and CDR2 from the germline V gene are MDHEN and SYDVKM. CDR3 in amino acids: CASSLRQGGNGYTF. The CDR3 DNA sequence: TGTGCCAGCAGTTTAAGACAGGGTGGGAATGGCTACACCTTC.

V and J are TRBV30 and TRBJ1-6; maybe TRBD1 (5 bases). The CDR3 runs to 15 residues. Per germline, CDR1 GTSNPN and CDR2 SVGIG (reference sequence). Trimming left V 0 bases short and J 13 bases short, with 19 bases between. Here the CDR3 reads CAWSVMSGSRVPLHF. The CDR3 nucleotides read TGTGCCTGGAGTGTAATGTCAGGGTCTCGAGTCCCCCTCCACTTT. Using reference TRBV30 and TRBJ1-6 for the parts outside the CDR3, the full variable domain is SQTIHQWPATLVQPVGSPLSLECTVEGTSNPNLYWYRQAAGRGLQLLFYSVGIGQISSEVPQNLSASRPQDRQFILSSKKLLLSDSGFYLCAWSVMSGSRVPLHFGNGTRLTVT.

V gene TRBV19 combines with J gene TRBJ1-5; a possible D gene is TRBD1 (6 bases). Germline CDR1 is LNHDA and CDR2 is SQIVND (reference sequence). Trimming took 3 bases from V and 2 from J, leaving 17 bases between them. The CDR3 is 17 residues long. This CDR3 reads CASSITGPQRGNQPQHF. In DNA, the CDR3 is TGTGCCAGTAGTATTACAGGGCCACAGCGGGGCAATCAGCCCCAGCATTTT.

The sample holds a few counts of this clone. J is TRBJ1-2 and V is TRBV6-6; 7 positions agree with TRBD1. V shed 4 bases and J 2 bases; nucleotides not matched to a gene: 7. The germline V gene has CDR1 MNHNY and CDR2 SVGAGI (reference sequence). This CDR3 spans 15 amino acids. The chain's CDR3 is CASSFSGQPNYGYTF. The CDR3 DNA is TGTGCCAGCAGTTTCTCGGGACAGCCGAACTATGGCTACACCTTC.

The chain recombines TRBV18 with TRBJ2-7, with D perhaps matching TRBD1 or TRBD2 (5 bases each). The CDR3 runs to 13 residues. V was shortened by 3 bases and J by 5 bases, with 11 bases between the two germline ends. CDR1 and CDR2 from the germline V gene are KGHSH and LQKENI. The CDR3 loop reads CASSPLRGDEQYF. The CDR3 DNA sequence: TGTGCCAGCTCACCCCTGCGAGGGGACGAGCAGTACTTC.

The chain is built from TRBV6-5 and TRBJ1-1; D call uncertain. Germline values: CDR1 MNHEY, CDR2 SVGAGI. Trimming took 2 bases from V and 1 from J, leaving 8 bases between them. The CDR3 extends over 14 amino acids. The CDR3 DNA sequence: TGTGCCAGCAGTTACGACGCTTGGAACACTGAAGCTTTCTTT. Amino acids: CASSYDAWNTEAFF.

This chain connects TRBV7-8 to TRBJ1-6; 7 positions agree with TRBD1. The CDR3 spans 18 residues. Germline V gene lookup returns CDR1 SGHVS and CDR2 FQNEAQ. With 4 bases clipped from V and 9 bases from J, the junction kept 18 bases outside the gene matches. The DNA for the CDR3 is TGTGCCAGCAGCTCCCTCACAGGGGTATTATCCTCGGGTTCACCCCTCCACTTT. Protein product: CASSSLTGVLSSGSPLHF.

CDR3 coding DNA: TGTGCCAGCACCCTTTCAGGGACAGGGGATGAAAAACTGTTTTTT. As protein: CASTLSGTGDEKLFF. The V gene is TRBV28, the J gene TRBJ1-4, with 10 bases fitting TRBD1. J gave up 6 bases and V 7 bases, and 8 bases lay outside the gene matches. Germline values: CDR1 MDHEN, CDR2 SYDVKM. This CDR3 has 15 residues.

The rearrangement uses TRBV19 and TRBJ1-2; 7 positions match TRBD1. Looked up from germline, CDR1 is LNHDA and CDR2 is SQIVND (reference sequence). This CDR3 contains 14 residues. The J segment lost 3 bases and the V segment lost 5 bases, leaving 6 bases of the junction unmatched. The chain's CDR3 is CASSVQGEYYGYTF. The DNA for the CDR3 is TGTGCCAGTAGTGTCCAGGGGGAATACTATGGCTACACCTTC.

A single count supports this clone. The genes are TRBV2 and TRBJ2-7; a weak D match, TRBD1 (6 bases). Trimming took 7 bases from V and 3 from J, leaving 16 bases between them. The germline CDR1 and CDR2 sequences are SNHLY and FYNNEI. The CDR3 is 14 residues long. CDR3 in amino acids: CASNAGQFLYEQYF. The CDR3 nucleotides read TGTGCCAGCAATGCCGGACAGTTTCTCTACGAGCAGTACTTC.

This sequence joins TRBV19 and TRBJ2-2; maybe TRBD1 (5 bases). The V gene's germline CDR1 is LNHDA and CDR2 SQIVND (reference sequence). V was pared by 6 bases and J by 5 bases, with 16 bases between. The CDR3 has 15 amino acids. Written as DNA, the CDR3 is TGTGCCAGTAGCATACAGGATCTCCCTACCGGGGAGCTGTTTTTT. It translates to CASSIQDLPTGELFF.

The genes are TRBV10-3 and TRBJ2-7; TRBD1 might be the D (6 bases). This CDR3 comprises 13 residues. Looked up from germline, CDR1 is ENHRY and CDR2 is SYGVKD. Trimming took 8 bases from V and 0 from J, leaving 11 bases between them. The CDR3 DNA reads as TGTGCCATCCGGGACACGAGCTCCTACGAGCAGTACTTC. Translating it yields CAIRDTSSYEQYF.

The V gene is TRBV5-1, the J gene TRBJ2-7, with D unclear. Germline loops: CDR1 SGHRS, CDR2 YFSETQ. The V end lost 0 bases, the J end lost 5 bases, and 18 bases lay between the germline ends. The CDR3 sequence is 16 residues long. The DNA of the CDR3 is TGCGCCAGCAGCTTGGATAGCCGCACCATGGGAAACGAGCAGTACTTC. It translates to CASSLDSRTMGNEQYF.

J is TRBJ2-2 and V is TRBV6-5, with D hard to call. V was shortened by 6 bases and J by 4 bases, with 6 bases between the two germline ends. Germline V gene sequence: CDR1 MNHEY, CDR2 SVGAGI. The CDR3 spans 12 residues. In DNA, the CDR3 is TGTGCCAGCAGCCGAGCCACCGGGGAGCTGTTTTTT. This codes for CASSRATGELFF.

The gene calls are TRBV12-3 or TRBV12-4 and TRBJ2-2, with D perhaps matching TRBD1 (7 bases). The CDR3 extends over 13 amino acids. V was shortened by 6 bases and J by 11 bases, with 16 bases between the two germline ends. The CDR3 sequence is CASSGQVGTELFF. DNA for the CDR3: TGTGCCAGCAGCGGACAGGTTGGGACTGAGCTGTTTTTT.

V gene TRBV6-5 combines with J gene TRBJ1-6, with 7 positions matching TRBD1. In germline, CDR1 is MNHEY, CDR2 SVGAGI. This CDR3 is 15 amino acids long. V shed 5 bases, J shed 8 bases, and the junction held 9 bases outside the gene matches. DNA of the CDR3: TGTGCCAGCAGTACGAGGACAGGTTTCGATTCACCCCTCCACTTT. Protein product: CASSTRTGFDSPLHF.

The CDR3 is CAAGLAGNNEQFF. The DNA for the CDR3 is TGTGCCGCGGGGCTAGCGGGGAACAATGAGCAGTTCTTC. The rearrangement links TRBV6-5 to TRBJ2-1; 9 positions agree with TRBD2. The CDR3 consists of 13 residues. With V trimmed by 11 bases and J by 5 bases, 7 bases remained unmatched. Germline CDR1 MNHEY, CDR2 SVGAGI.

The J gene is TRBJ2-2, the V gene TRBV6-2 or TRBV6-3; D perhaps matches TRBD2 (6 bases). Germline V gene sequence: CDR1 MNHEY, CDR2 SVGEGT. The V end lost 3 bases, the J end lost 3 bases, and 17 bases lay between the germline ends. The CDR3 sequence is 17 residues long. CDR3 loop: CASSYKPWRDDTGELFF. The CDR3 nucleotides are TGTGCCAGCAGTTATAAACCCTGGAGGGACGACACCGGGGAGCTGTTTTTT.

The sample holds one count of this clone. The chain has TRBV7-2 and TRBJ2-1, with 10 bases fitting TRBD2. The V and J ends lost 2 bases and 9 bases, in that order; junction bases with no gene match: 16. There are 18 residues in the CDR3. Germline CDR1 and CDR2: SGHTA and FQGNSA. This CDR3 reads CASSLSRPWSGRAREQFF. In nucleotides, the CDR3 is TGTGCCAGCAGCTTATCCCGACCTTGGAGCGGGAGGGCCCGTGAGCAGTTCTTC.

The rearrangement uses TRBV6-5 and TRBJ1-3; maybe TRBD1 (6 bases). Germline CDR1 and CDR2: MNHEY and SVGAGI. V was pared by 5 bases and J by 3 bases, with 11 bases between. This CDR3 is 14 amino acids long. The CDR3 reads CASSKTGHGNTIYF. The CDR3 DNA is TGTGCCAGCAGTAAGACAGGCCATGGAAACACCATATATTTT.

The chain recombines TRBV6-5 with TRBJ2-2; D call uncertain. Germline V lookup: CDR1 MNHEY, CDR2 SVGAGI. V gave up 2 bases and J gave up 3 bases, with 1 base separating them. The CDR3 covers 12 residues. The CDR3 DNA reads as TGTGCCAGCAGTTACGACACCGGGGAGCTGTTTTTT. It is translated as CASSYDTGELFF.

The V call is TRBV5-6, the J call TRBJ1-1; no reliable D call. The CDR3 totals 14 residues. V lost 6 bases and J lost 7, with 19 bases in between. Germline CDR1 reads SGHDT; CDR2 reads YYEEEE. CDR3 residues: CASTPLGPAGEAFF. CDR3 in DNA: TGTGCCAGCACTCCCCTGGGCCCAGCCGGTGAAGCTTTCTTT.

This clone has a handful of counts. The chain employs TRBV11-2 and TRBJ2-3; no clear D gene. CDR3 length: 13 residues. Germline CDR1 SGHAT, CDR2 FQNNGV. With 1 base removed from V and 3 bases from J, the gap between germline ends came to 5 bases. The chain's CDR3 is CASSLGGTDTQYF. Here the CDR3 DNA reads TGTGCCAGCAGCTTAGGGGGTACAGATACGCAGTATTTT.

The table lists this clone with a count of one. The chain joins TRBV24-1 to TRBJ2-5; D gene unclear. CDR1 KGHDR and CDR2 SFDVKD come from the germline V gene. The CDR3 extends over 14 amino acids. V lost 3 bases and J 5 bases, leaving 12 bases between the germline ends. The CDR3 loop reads CATSDNGRSETQYF. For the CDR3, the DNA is TGTGCCACCAGTGATAACGGCCGGTCGGAGACCCAGTACTTC.

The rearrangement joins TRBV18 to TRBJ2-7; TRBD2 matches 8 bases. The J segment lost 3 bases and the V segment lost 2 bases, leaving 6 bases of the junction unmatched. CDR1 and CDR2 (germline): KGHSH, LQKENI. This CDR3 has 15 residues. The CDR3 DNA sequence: TGTGCCAGCTCACCAAACGGGAGGGGAGGCTACGAGCAGTACTTC. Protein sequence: CASSPNGRGGYEQYF. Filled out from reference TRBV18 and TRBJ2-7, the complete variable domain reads NAGVMQNPRHLVRRRGQEARLRCSPMKGHSHVYWYRQLPEEGLKFMVYLQKENIIDESGMPKERFSAEFPKEGPSILRIQQVVRGDSAAYFCASSPNGRGGYEQYFGPGTRLTVT.

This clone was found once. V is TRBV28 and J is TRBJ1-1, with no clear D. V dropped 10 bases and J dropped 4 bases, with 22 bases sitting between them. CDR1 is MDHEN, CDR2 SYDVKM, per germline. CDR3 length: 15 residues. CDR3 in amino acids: CATELRVVSRTEAFF. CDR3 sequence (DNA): TGTGCCACCGAACTACGTGTGGTTTCTCGCACTGAAGCTTTCTTT.

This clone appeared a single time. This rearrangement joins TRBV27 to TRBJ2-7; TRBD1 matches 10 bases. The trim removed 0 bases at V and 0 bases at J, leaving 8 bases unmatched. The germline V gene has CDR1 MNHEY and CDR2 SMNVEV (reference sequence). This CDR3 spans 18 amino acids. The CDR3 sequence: CASSLSGWGTGVSYEQYF. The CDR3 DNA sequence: TGTGCCAGCAGTTTATCTGGGTGGGGGACAGGGGTCTCCTACGAGCAGTACTTC.